Sequencing of this TCR beta chain was carried out in a study of identical twins. A universal primer site was added by template switching, and unique molecular identifiers were carried by the cDNA. TCRdb ran MiXCR on the 5' RACE reads and lists one entry per CDR3 protein. The table records around 1.7 million distinct CDR3 sequences, about 30% of them present only once. Overall study results and limits: The abundant beta clonotypes from cord blood had fewer insertions, and memory repertoires had none of this. Twins showed weaker excess sharing in their beta out-of-frame sequences.

As to this clonotype: Antigen unknown.

Trimming shortened V by 3 bases and J by 4 bases, and 9 bases separated the two germline ends. Germline CDR1 DFQATT, CDR2 SNEGSKA (reference sequence). The CDR3 is 12 amino acids. This clonotype was obtained from a newborn girl in good health. The sequenced material came from cord blood. The chain carries TRBV20-1 and TRBJ1-2; no clear D. The DNA of the CDR3 is TGCAGTGCTAGTACAGCTACCTATGGCTACACCTTC. This translates into CSASTATYGYTF.